A single sample gave rise to the 19 T cell receptor beta chains below, sequenced in a study of PD-1 blockade in classical Hodgkin lymphoma. Noted time point: cycle 4 day 1 (C4D1), after 6 weeks of nivolumab. No patient escaped relapse after autologous stem cell transplantation, and brentuximab vedotin exposure varied. Generated by immunoSEQ multiplex PCR, the TCRdb table keeps only in-frame clones and is missing some. Of tens of thousands of clones in the sample, over 75% were seen once. This specimen was peripheral blood mononuclear cells (PBMCs), taken before the fourth cycle of nivolumab. The receptors stem from a human donor with classical Hodgkin lymphoma.

This clone was picked up a small number of times. The V call is TRBV11-2, the J call TRBJ2-1; D ambiguous. CDR3 length equals 16 residues. Trimming cost V 0 bases and J 0 bases, with 9 bases left between them. Germline lookup yields CDR1 SGHAT and CDR2 FQNNGV. CDR3 coding DNA: TGTGCCAGCAGCTTAGATCCTGTGAGCTCCTACAATGAGCAGTTCTTC. This sequence encodes CASSLDPVSSYNEQFF. The entire variable domain, with the rest obtained from reference TRBV11-2 and TRBJ2-1, is as follows: EAGVAQSPRYKIIEKRQSVAFWCNPISGHATLYWYQQILGQGPKLLIQFQNNGVVDDSQLPKDRFSAERLKGVDSTLKIQPAKLEDSAVYLCASSLDPVSSYNEQFFGPGTRLTVL.

CDR3 in DNA: TGTGCCAGCAGCGTAGGAGTTCGGGGCTCCACAGATACGCAGTATTTT. It translates to CASSVGVRGSTDTQYF. J is TRBJ2-3 and V is TRBV9; D tentatively fits TRBD1 or TRBD2 (5 bases each). The CDR3 is made up of 16 amino acids. V lost 0 bases to trimming and J lost 2 bases, with 13 bases between them. Germline V gives CDR1 SGDLS, CDR2 YYNGEE.

The chain carries TRBV18 and TRBJ1-5; 7 nucleotides agree with TRBD1. Germline CDR1 reads KGHSH; CDR2 reads LQKENI. V shed 5 bases and J 7 bases; nucleotides not matched to a gene: 11. The CDR3 totals 15 residues. CDR3 sequence reads: CASSAGTVSGQPQHF. CDR3 sequence (DNA): TGTGCCAGCTCAGCTGGGACAGTTAGCGGGCAGCCCCAGCATTTT.

The gene calls are TRBV6-1 and TRBJ2-3, with D hard to call. This CDR3 has 15 residues. Germline loops: CDR1 MNHNS, CDR2 SASEGT. V shed 4 bases and J shed 4 bases, with 15 bases lying between them. The CDR3 sequence: CASSARVSIPDTQYF. The CDR3 nucleotides are TGTGCCAGCAGTGCCCGGGTATCCATCCCAGATACGCAGTATTTT.

The CDR3 here is CASSHAGSYEQYF. CDR3 in DNA: TGTGCCAGCAGTCACGCAGGATCCTACGAGCAGTACTTC. The rearrangement joins TRBV2 to TRBJ2-7; D unclear. The germline V and J ends were trimmed by 5 bases and 1 base, with 9 bases remaining between them. The CDR3 contains 13 residues. CDR1 and CDR2 from the germline V gene are SNHLY and FYNNEI.

The table lists this clone with a few counts. Here the CDR3 reads CARRRDQSNTGELFF. CDR3 in DNA: TGTGCCAGAAGGCGGGACCAATCGAACACCGGGGAGCTGTTTTTT. The chain has TRBV5-3 and TRBJ2-2, with D perhaps matching TRBD2 (6 bases). TRBV5-3 has ORF status, its function being uncertain. The V end was cut by 5 bases, the J end by 0 bases, with 11 bases between. The CDR3 contains 15 residues.

This clone was observed once. The V and J genes are TRBV6-1 and TRBJ2-1, with 7 bases that match TRBD2. The length of the CDR3 is 15 residues. Germline V gene sequence: CDR1 MNHNS, CDR2 SASEGT. J gave up 3 bases and V 3 bases, and 5 bases lay outside the gene matches. The CDR3 region is CASSDGTTYYNEQFF. The CDR3 nucleotides read TGTGCCAGCAGTGATGGGACTACCTACTACAATGAGCAGTTCTTC.

The chain is built from TRBV19 and TRBJ1-5; 7 nucleotides match TRBD1. Germline trimming cut 9 bases from V and 4 bases from J; bases unmatched to any gene: 12. The V gene's germline CDR1 is LNHDA and CDR2 SQIVND (reference sequence). The CDR3 sequence is 15 residues long. The CDR3 sequence: CASNLQGSVNQPQHF. CDR3 sequence (DNA): TGTGCCAGCAACTTACAGGGGTCGGTGAATCAGCCCCAGCATTTT.

This clone was detected once. The rearrangement links TRBV5-4 to TRBJ1-3; no reliable D call. The CDR3 length is 15 residues. Trimming removed 4 bases from V and 7 bases from J, with 18 bases in between. Per germline, CDR1 SGHNT and CDR2 YYREEE (reference sequence). CDR3 region: CASSLHPGGGNTIYF. DNA of the CDR3: TGTGCCAGCAGCCTCCACCCGGGCGGAGGGAACACCATATATTTT.

The chain is built from TRBV19 and TRBJ2-2, with D perhaps matching TRBD1 (5 bases). Germline CDR1 is LNHDA and CDR2 is SQIVND (reference sequence). Trimming took 6 bases from V and 4 from J, leaving 18 bases between them. The CDR3 is 16 amino acids. CDR3 sequence (DNA): TGTGCCAGTAGCCCAGGTTTTTGGGGCCGCACCGGGGAGCTGTTTTTT. This gives the protein CASSPGFWGRTGELFF.

The J gene is TRBJ2-7, the V gene TRBV6-6; the D gene is possibly TRBD1 (5 bases). Germline CDR1 and CDR2: MNHNY and SVGAGI (reference sequence). With 2 bases removed from V and 3 bases from J, the gap between germline ends came to 8 bases. The CDR3 totals 13 residues. CDR3 loop: CASSYTDSYEQYF. CDR3 nucleotides: TGTGCCAGCAGTTACACAGACAGCTACGAGCAGTACTTC.

The V call is TRBV6-6, the J call TRBJ2-1; D is unclear. Germline V gene sequence: CDR1 MNHNY, CDR2 SVGAGI (reference sequence). The CDR3 has 15 amino acids. V was shortened by 5 bases and J by 2 bases, with 13 bases between the two germline ends. The CDR3 nucleotides read TGTGCCAGCAGTACCGACGCTATTCCCTACAATGAGCAGTTCTTC. Protein product: CASSTDAIPYNEQFF.

J is TRBJ1-5 and V is TRBV19; D is unresolved. V lost 7 bases and J lost 1, with 11 bases in between. This CDR3 has 14 residues. The germline V gene has CDR1 LNHDA and CDR2 SQIVND (reference sequence). In DNA form, the CDR3 reads TGTGCCAGTAAAATGGGGTCCAGCAATCAGCCCCAGCATTTT. As protein: CASKMGSSNQPQHF.

The chain recombines TRBV20-1 with TRBJ2-1, with D possibly matching TRBD2 (6 bases). V was cut by 3 bases and J by 6 bases, with 6 bases left in between. The length of the CDR3 is 11 residues. Germline loops: CDR1 DFQATT, CDR2 SNEGSKA (reference sequence). The chain's CDR3 is CSARGLNEQFF. DNA for the CDR3: TGCAGTGCTAGGGGACTCAATGAGCAGTTCTTC.

The DNA for the CDR3 is TGTGCCACCAGCAGAGATGCAGCGGGGGCCTTCACCGGGGAGCTGTTTTTT. It is translated as CATSRDAAGAFTGELFF. V and J are TRBV15 and TRBJ2-2, with 8 bases that match TRBD2. The CDR3 has 17 residues. Germline CDR1 LNHNV, CDR2 YYDKDF (reference sequence). The V segment lost 0 bases and the J segment 4 bases; nucleotides outside the gene matches: 7.

V is TRBV6-5 and J is TRBJ2-3; a possible D gene is TRBD1 (6 bases). The CDR3 spans 13 residues. Per germline, CDR1 MNHEY and CDR2 SVGAGI. V dropped 6 bases and J dropped 6 bases, with 13 bases sitting between them. The CDR3 DNA sequence: TGTGCCAGCAGCCAAAACAGGGCCGATACGCAGTATTTT. This sequence encodes CASSQNRADTQYF.

The V call is TRBV6-5, the J call TRBJ1-1; 9 positions agree with TRBD1. The CDR3 extends over 14 amino acids. V gave up 2 bases and J gave up 4 bases; unmatched junction bases: 2. Germline CDR1 and CDR2: MNHEY and SVGAGI. The CDR3 coding sequence is TGTGCCAGCAGTTACCGGACAGGGGCCACTGAAGCTTTCTTT. Protein: CASSYRTGATEAFF.

V is TRBV13 and J is TRBJ2-5; 15 bases match TRBD2. V dropped 5 bases and J dropped 4; count of bases not matched to a gene: 2. The germline V gene encodes CDR1 PRHDT and CDR2 FYEKMQ (reference sequence). The CDR3 has 15 residues. As DNA, the CDR3 is TGTGCCAGCAGCCGGGGACTAGCGGGGGGAGAGACCCAGTACTTC. This encodes CASSRGLAGGETQYF.

Only one count was recorded for this clone. V is TRBV7-8 and J is TRBJ2-1, with D perhaps TRBD1 (6 bases). The V gene lost 3 bases and the J gene lost 1 base, with 13 bases spanning the gap. Germline V gene sequence: CDR1 SGHVS, CDR2 FQNEAQ. This CDR3 is built from 16 residues. CDR3 region: CASSFPGQGSYNEQFF. For the CDR3, the DNA is TGTGCCAGCAGCTTCCCGGGACAAGGGTCCTACAATGAGCAGTTCTTC. Together with reference TRBV7-8 and TRBJ2-1, the CDR3 gives the full variable domain: GAGVSQSPRYKVAKRGQDVALRCDPISGHVSLFWYQQALGQGPEFLTYFQNEAQLDKSGLPSDRFFAERPEGSVSTLKIQRTQQEDSAVYLCASSFPGQGSYNEQFFGPGTRLTVL.